This T cell receptor beta chain was retrieved from a study of T-cell memory formation after mild COVID-19. MiXCR was run by TCRdb on the 5' RACE reads, yielding one entry per CDR3 protein. The sample lists just over 200,000 distinct CDR3 sequences, 9% to 10% occurring once. This CDR3 is 15 amino acids long. V lost 1 base, J lost 4 bases, and 13 bases lay in between. Per germline, CDR1 LGHDT and CDR2 YNNKEL (reference sequence). The source material was PBMCs or a T cell subset sorted from them (not recorded which). V gene TRBV3-1 combines with J gene TRBJ1-2, with a possible D match to TRBD1 (5 bases). The clonotype was recovered from a young man who had mild COVID-19 (a few samples of this study predate the infection). Cell type and time point are not known. The CDR3 DNA reads TGTGCCAGCAGCCAAGGGGGCAGGGCCACCTATGGCTACACCTTC. As protein: CASSQGGRATYGYTF.